These 6 T cell receptor beta chains originate from one sample sequenced in a study of cytomegalovirus exposure and HLA in healthy donors. PCR was performed using 60 Vbeta and 13 Jbeta primers. The method was immunoSEQ multiplex PCR; TCRdb's version includes in-frame clones alone and lacks a portion of them. Of a few hundred thousand clones in the sample, approximately 80% were seen once. The sample taken for sequencing was PBMCs. Receptors were obtained from a girl aged 2 to 10 in good health and CMV-seronegative.

This clone appeared a few times. This chain links TRBV19 with TRBJ1-1; D gene unclear. The germline V gene has CDR1 LNHDA and CDR2 SQIVND (reference sequence). Trimming stripped 3 bases from V and 9 bases from J, with 11 bases between. CDR3 size: 12 residues. The CDR3 sequence is CASSMAGAQAFF. CDR3 DNA: TGTGCCAGTAGTATGGCAGGCGCCCAAGCTTTCTTT.

The chain couples TRBV7-6 to TRBJ1-1; unclear D gene. The CDR3 consists of 13 residues. CDR1 is SGHVS, CDR2 FNYEAQ, per germline. V was shortened by 1 base and J by 1 base, with 4 bases between the two germline ends. The CDR3 sequence: CASSLVQNTEAFF. In nucleotides, the CDR3 is TGTGCCAGCAGCTTAGTACAGAACACTGAAGCTTTCTTT.

The V call is TRBV5-1, the J call TRBJ2-5; 8 bases are a match to TRBD1. The V gene's germline CDR1 is SGHRS and CDR2 YFSETQ. Trimming removed 0 bases from V and 5 bases from J; junction bases left unmatched: 6. The CDR3 loop spans 15 amino acids. The CDR3 nucleotides read TGCGCCAGCAGCTTGGCCGGACAGGGCGCGGAGACCCAGTACTTC. It is translated as CASSLAGQGAETQYF.

This chain joins TRBV30 and TRBJ1-5; the D gene is possibly TRBD1 (6 bases). In germline, CDR1 is GTSNPN, CDR2 SVGIG (reference sequence). The CDR3 is 14 amino acids. The CDR3 region is CRQGLDLADQPQHF. CDR3 nucleotide sequence: TGTCGGCAGGGGTTGGATTTGGCCGATCAGCCCCAGCATTTT.

In this sample, this clone turned up once. A junction end diverges from the germline sequence, so it may reflect a read error. The CDR3 nucleotides read TGTTCCAGCAGCTTAGGTTCAGGTGTAGCTTTCTTT. Translated, it gives CSSSLGSGVAFF. This rearrangement joins TRBV7-9 to TRBJ1-1, with D hard to call. CDR1 and CDR2 (germline): SEHNR, FQNEAQ (reference sequence). This CDR3 comprises 12 residues.

V and J are TRBV7-8 and TRBJ1-4; 9 bases map to TRBD1. The CDR3 extends over 18 amino acids. Germline CDR1 reads SGHVS; CDR2 reads FQNEAQ. Germline trimming cut 5 bases from V and 0 bases from J; bases unmatched to any gene: 10. CDR3 sequence: CASSISHRTGATNEKLFF. The CDR3 coding sequence is TGTGCCAGCAGCATATCCCACAGGACAGGGGCAACTAATGAAAAACTGTTTTTT.